A single sample gave rise to the 17 T cell receptor delta chains below, sequenced in a study of γδ T cells in repeated Plasmodium falciparum infection. TCRdb reanalysed the multiplex PCR reads with CATT. The data contain 75,000 to 95,000 delta-chain clones, 0.9% to 1% of them seen just once; the ten biggest clones take up more than 9%. Gammadelta T cells were flow-sorted from PBMC into Vgamma9/Vdelta2+ and Vdelta2-negative populations for bulk analysis. The sequenced material came from gamma-delta T cells from blood. These receptors originate from a pool of human donors (malaria-infected and uninfected, not separated).

Turning to this clone: The TCRdb protein, from a much larger clone, departs from this DNA's translation at residue 9, likely by read error; the protein shown derives from the DNA. The rearrangement uses TRDV2 and TRDJ1; 9 positions agree with TRDD3. No J segment appears in TCRdb, so it was assigned here by matching the sequence to germline. Germline V CDR1 and CDR2: GEAIGNYY, EKD. V lost 0 bases and J lost 0; bases outside the gene matches: 16. CDR3 size: 20 residues. DNA for the CDR3: TGTGCCTGTGACACCGCGTGGGGCGTAGGGGATACGAAAAACACCGATAAACTCATCTTT. Protein product: CACDTAWGVGDTKNTDKLIF.

Regarding this clone: The mismatch at residue 17 between this DNA's translation and the TCRdb protein of a much larger clone likely reflects a read error; the protein shown is translated from the DNA. V and J are TRDV2 and TRDJ1; D is perhaps TRDD3 (7 bases). V was pared by 0 bases and J by 0 bases, with 37 bases between. Germline-derived CDR1 and CDR2 are GEAIGNYY and EKD. The CDR3 has 24 residues. CDR3 loop: CACDTGLASPTIAGGPQNTDKLIF. The CDR3 DNA reads TGTGCCTGTGACACCGGATTGGCGAGTCCTACTATAGCTGGGGGCCCTCAGAACACCGATAAACTCATCTTT.

This clone was found a few times. This DNA's translation and the protein TCRdb lists, from a much larger clone, do not match at residue 5, likely due to a read error; the protein shown is translated from the DNA. The V and J genes are TRDV2 and TRDJ1; 11 bases align to TRDD3. No J gene was available from TCRdb, and it was assigned here by a germline match of the DNA. This CDR3 comprises 15 residues. V gave up 8 bases and J gave up 3 bases; unmatched junction bases: 10. The V gene's germline CDR1 is GEAIGNYY and CDR2 EKD. CDR3 coding DNA: TGTGCCTCCGCGTGCTGGGGGATACATCCCGATAAACTCATCTTT. As protein: CASACWGIHPDKLIF.

Points on this clone: The mismatch at residue 15 between this DNA's translation and the TCRdb protein of a much larger clone likely reflects a read error; the protein shown is translated from the DNA. The genes are TRDV2 and TRDJ1; 13 bases align to TRDD3. TCRdb leaves out the J gene; it was filled in here by matching the DNA to germline. Losses at the gene ends were 3 bases for V and 9 bases for J; bases not matched to a gene: 18. CDR3 length equals 18 residues. Germline CDR1 is GEAIGNYY and CDR2 is EKD. As DNA, the CDR3 is TGTGCCTGTGACGAACTACTGGGGGATACGCGCGCAAGTAAAGAACTCATCTTT. Protein product: CACDELLGDTRASKELIF.

About this clone itself: TCRdb has a much larger clone's protein, which differs at residue 12 from the translation of this DNA, likely because of a read error; what is shown is the protein translated from the DNA. The chain recombines TRDV1 with TRDJ1; D not resolved. V was clipped by 5 bases and J by 8 bases, with 24 bases between them. Germline V lookup: CDR1 TSWWSYY, CDR2 QGS. This CDR3 spans 16 amino acids. CDR3 amino acids: CALGLLSAAPSLKLIF. The CDR3 nucleotides read TGTGCTCTTGGGTTACTCTCCGCCGCGCCGTCGCTCAAACTCATCTTT.

This clone has at least ten counts. TCRdb records a much larger clone's protein for this DNA, with a difference at residue 18 that likely arises from a read error; the protein given is the translation of the DNA. No J gene was called, and the V gene is TRDV2; the table calls TRDD3, which could not be checked here. The CDR3 covers 20 residues. Germline V gene sequence: CDR1 GEAIGNYY, CDR2 EKD. CDR3 region: CACDTLKTDESSWDTRQTFF. The CDR3, as DNA: TGTGCCTGTGACACTCTCAAGACCGACGAGAGCTCCTGGGACACCCGACAGACGTTTTTC.

By its share, this clone is medium-sized. The chain employs TRDV2 and TRDJ1, with D tentatively TRDD3 (6 bases). Looked up from germline, CDR1 is GEAIGNYY and CDR2 is EKD. This CDR3 has 15 residues. Between the trimmed V and J ends, which lost 3 bases and 2 bases, there was a span of 15 bases. The CDR3 region is CACDPAGGETDKLIF. The DNA for the CDR3 is TGTGCCTGTGACCCGGCCGGGGGGGAAACCGATAAACTCATCTTT.

Remarks on this clone: TCRdb has a much larger clone's protein, which differs at residue 7 from the translation of this DNA, likely because of a read error; what is shown is the protein translated from the DNA. The V call is TRDV1, the J call TRDJ1, with D unclear. The CDR3 is 13 residues long. The V and J ends lost 2 bases and 4 bases respectively, with 8 bases between them. The germline CDR1 and CDR2 sequences are TSWWSYY and QGS. The CDR3 here is CALGEVMHDKLIF. The CDR3 DNA reads TGTGCTCTTGGGGAAGTAATGCACGATAAACTCATCTTT.

This clone was counted between two and nine times. Since a much larger clone is just one base distant, this may be a read error. This specimen includes other DNA sequences encoding the same CDR3. The gene calls are TRDV1 and TRDJ1; D perhaps matches TRDD3 (6 bases). The germline V gene has CDR1 TSWWSYY and CDR2 QGS. This CDR3 contains 18 residues. The CDR3 DNA reads as TGTGCTCTTGGGGAAGCTCGCCCGAAGGGGATGTACACTGATAAACTCATCTTT. Its translation: CALGEARPKGMYTDKLIF.

This clone appeared a few times. TCRdb attributes to this sequence the protein of a much larger clone, which differs from the DNA translation at residue 15; a read error is likely, and the protein displayed is translated from the DNA. This chain links TRDV1 with TRDJ1; TRDD3 matches at 11 bases. Trimming cost V 7 bases and J 2 bases; bases outside gene matches: 24. The CDR3 runs to 21 residues. Germline CDR1 is TSWWSYY and CDR2 is QGS. The CDR3 loop reads CALAREPQYWGIEEGTDKLIF. The CDR3 region has the DNA TGTGCTCTTGCGCGCGAGCCTCAGTACTGGGGGATAGAAGAGGGGACCGATAAACTCATCTTT.

Details on this clone: This DNA's translation differs at residue 14 from TCRdb's protein, which comes from a much larger clone; a read error is likely, and the protein shown is translated from the DNA. The chain couples TRDV1 to TRDJ1; 9 nucleotides agree with TRDD3. TCRdb leaves out the J gene; it was filled in here by matching the DNA to germline. This CDR3 is 17 amino acids long. CDR1 TSWWSYY and CDR2 QGS come from the germline V gene. CDR3 residues: CALGVGAGGFSTDELIF. The CDR3 region has the DNA TGTGCTCTTGGGGTCGGGGCTGGGGGATTCTCTACCGATGAACTCATCTTT.

As for this clone: The protein that TCRdb holds for this DNA derives from a much larger clone and differs from the translated DNA at residue 3, which likely indicates a read error; the protein shown here is translated from the DNA. The chain carries TRDV1 and TRDJ1; 9 bases are a match to TRDD3. Because TCRdb records no J gene, it was assigned here through a match of the DNA to germline. CDR1 and CDR2 (germline): TSWWSYY, QGS. This CDR3 contains 21 residues. The CDR3 DNA follows: TGTGCTCCTGGGCTCCTTCCTGACGTACTGGGGGACCAACCTAACACCGATAAACTCATCTTT. As protein: CAPGLLPDVLGDQPNTDKLIF.

With respect to this clone: The protein given by TCRdb reflects a much larger clone and differs at residue 6 from this DNA's translation, likely from a read error; the protein shown is the DNA's translation. V is TRDV2 and J is TRDJ1, with 12 bases lining up with TRDD3. The CDR3 spans 19 residues. The trim removed 0 bases at V and 2 bases at J, leaving 12 bases unmatched. Germline CDR1 and CDR2: GEAIGNYY and EKD. The CDR3 reads CACDTIRLGDTRRTDKLIF. CDR3 nucleotide sequence: TGTGCCTGTGACACCATCCGACTGGGGGATACACGTCGGACCGATAAACTCATCTTT.

Concerning this clone itself: A read error likely explains this, since a far larger clone differs by one base. The sample contains more than one DNA sequence encoding this CDR3. The chain couples TRDV2 to TRDJ1, with 10 bases lining up with TRDD3. The J gene, missing from TCRdb, was assigned here through DNA to germline matching. The V gene's germline CDR1 is GEAIGNYY and CDR2 EKD. The length of the CDR3 is 18 residues. CDR3 sequence: CACDTLQPLGDGTDKLIF. The CDR3 bases are TGCGCCTGTGACACTTTGCAGCCACTGGGGGATGGGACCGATAAACTCATCTTT.

This clone has only a few counts. A read error is likely here: a far larger clone is one base away. In the same sample, other DNA sequences code for this CDR3. The chain is built from TRDV3 and TRDJ1, with 8 bases that match TRDD3. Germline CDR1 is TVYSNPD and CDR2 is GDNSRS (reference sequence). The CDR3 is made up of 17 amino acids. Trimming removed 1 base from V and 10 bases from J; junction bases left unmatched: 23. The chain's CDR3 is CAFIKLPLQTLTGGLIF. The DNA for the CDR3 is TGTGCCTTTATAAAGCTCCCCTTACAAACCCTTACTGGGGGACTCATCTTT.

This clone has only a few counts. With a far larger clone one base away, a read error is the likely cause. Other DNA sequences in this sample translate to the same CDR3. The rearrangement joins TRDV1 to TRDJ1, with D perhaps being TRDD2 or TRDD3 (5 bases each). TCRdb carries no J gene annotation; the J gene was assigned here by matching the DNA with germline. The CDR3 is made up of 19 amino acids. Germline V gene data show CDR1 as TSWWSYY and CDR2 as QGS. Trimming stripped 0 bases from V and 7 bases from J, with 27 bases between. The chain's CDR3 is CALGELGIPTELGRSKLIF. CDR3 sequence (DNA): TGTGCTCTTGGGGAACTCGGGATCCCTACTGAATTAGGAAGGAGTAAACTCATCTTT.

This clone was seen more than once but under ten times. With a far larger clone one base away, a read error is the likely cause. Other DNA sequences in this sample translate to the same CDR3. No J gene was named, though the V gene is TRDV1; TRDD3 is the table's D call, not checked against the DNA. The CDR3 spans 16 residues. Germline V gives CDR1 TSWWSYY, CDR2 QGS. The CDR3: CALGDPLLTGLDKLIF. For the CDR3, the DNA is TGTGCTCTTGGGGATCCTCTACTTACGGGGCTCGATAAACTCATCTTC.